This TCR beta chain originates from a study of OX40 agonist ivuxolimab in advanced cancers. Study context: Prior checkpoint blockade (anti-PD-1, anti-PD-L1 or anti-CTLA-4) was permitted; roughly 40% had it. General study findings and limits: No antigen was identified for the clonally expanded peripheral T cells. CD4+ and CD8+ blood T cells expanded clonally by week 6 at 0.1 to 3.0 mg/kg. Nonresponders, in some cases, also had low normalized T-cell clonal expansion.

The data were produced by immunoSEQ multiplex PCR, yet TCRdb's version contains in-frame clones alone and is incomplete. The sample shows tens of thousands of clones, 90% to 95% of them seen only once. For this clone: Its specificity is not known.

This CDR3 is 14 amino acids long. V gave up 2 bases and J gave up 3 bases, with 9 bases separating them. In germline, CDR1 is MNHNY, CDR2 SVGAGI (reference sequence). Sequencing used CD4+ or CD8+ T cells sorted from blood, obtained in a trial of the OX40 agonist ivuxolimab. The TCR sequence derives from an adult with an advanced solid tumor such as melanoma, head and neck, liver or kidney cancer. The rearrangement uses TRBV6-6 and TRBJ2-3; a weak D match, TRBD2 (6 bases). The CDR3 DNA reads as TGTGCCAGCAGTTACCTTCGGGGGACAGATACGCAGTATTTT. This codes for CASSYLRGTDTQYF.